Following are 18 T cell receptor beta chains from one sample sequenced in a study of T cell responses to AZD1222 COVID-19 vaccine. TCRdb's table, derived via immunoSEQ multiplex PCR, lists solely in-frame clones and lacks some. The sample lists 65,000 to 85,000 clones; more than 70% were seen once. Sequenced material: peripheral blood, taken on day 0 of AZD1222 vaccination. The receptors were sampled from an adult in good health.

This chain uses TRBV5-6 with TRBJ1-1, with TRBD1 matching over 9 bases. With V trimmed by 2 bases and J by 4 bases, 6 bases remained unmatched. Germline values: CDR1 SGHDT, CDR2 YYEEEE. CDR3 size: 15 residues. CDR3 region: CASSFPTGGGTEAFF. CDR3 coding DNA: TGTGCCAGCAGCTTTCCGACAGGGGGTGGCACTGAAGCTTTCTTT.

This clone was seen a few times. The rearrangement joins TRBV28 to TRBJ1-5; 9 bases agree with TRBD1. The CDR3 covers 15 residues. CDR1 is MDHEN, CDR2 SYDVKM, per germline. The J segment lost 3 bases and the V segment lost 6 bases, leaving 6 bases of the junction unmatched. The CDR3 sequence: CASSQQGALNQPQHF. The CDR3, as DNA: TGTGCCAGCAGCCAACAGGGGGCCCTCAATCAGCCCCAGCATTTT.

The chain employs TRBV5-4 and TRBJ2-1; no clear D. From germline, CDR1 is SGHNT and CDR2 YYREEE (reference sequence). Between the trimmed V and J ends, which lost 4 bases and 7 bases, there was a span of 12 bases. The CDR3 is 13 amino acids. In DNA, the CDR3 is TGTGCCAGCAGCCCGTTACCCGATAATGAGCAGTTCTTC. Protein: CASSPLPDNEQFF.

The chain recombines TRBV5-4 with TRBJ2-1; D tentatively reads TRBD1 or TRBD2 (6 bases each). V lost 3 bases and J lost 7, with 23 bases in between. CDR3 length: 17 residues. The germline gives CDR1 SGHNT, CDR2 YYREEE (reference sequence). CDR3 in DNA: TGTGCCAGCAGCTCGGGGGCCCCTCCCATCCTCGGGAATGAGCAGTTCTTC. Its translation is CASSSGAPPILGNEQFF.

The chain combines TRBV6-6 with TRBJ1-6; D unclear. The CDR3 has 13 amino acids. In germline, CDR1 is MNHNY, CDR2 SVGAGI (reference sequence). Trimming left V 4 bases short and J 5 bases short, with 6 bases between. CDR3 in amino acids: CASSSFNNSPLHF. The CDR3 DNA is TGTGCCAGCAGTTCCTTCAATAATTCACCCCTCCACTTT.

The chain uses TRBV6-5 and TRBJ2-5; 10 bases align to TRBD2. CDR1 MNHEY and CDR2 SVGAGI come from the germline V gene. The CDR3 contains 13 residues. J gave up 11 bases and V 8 bases, and 11 bases lay outside the gene matches. The CDR3 protein is CASGLAGGLQQYF. DNA for the CDR3: TGTGCCAGCGGCTTAGCGGGGGGCCTTCAGCAGTACTTC.

The rearrangement joins TRBV12-3 or TRBV12-4 to TRBJ2-1; D ambiguous. With 6 bases removed from V and 4 bases from J, the gap between germline ends came to 10 bases. The length of the CDR3 is 13 residues. For the CDR3, the DNA is TGTGCCAGCAGATGGCGGATATACAATGAGCAGTTCTTC. The encoded protein is CASRWRIYNEQFF.

V usage is TRBV6-5 and J usage is TRBJ2-7; no clear D. CDR3 length: 14 amino acids. The V gene's germline CDR1 is MNHEY and CDR2 SVGAGI. Deletions cut 5 bases from V and 2 bases from J, with 13 bases between. CDR3 nucleotide sequence: TGTGCCAGCAGTCCCCGGGCTCCCCCCTACGAGCAGTACGTC. It specifies CASSPRAPPYEQYV.

The chain is built from TRBV11-2 and TRBJ2-7; D may correspond to TRBD1 or TRBD2 (7 bases each). The CDR3 has 17 residues. V lost 4 bases and J lost 4, with 23 bases in between. The V gene's germline CDR1 is SGHAT and CDR2 FQNNGV. The DNA for the CDR3 is TGTGCCAGCAGCTCCATTCGACGACAGGGAGGGGGGTACGAGCAGTACTTC. This translates into CASSSIRRQGGGYEQYF.

This clone was detected only once. In DNA form, the CDR3 reads TGTGCCACCCACCGTGGCTTAGGGGAGACCCAGTACTTC. As protein: CATHRGLGETQYF. V is TRBV5-6 and J is TRBJ2-5; D call uncertain. Looked up from germline, CDR1 is SGHDT and CDR2 is YYEEEE. V lost 9 bases and J lost 5, with 17 bases in between. The CDR3 consists of 13 residues.

The chain couples TRBV5-1 to TRBJ2-7; 9 bases align to TRBD2. V lost 4 bases, J lost 2 bases, and 7 bases stayed unmatched. This CDR3 spans 15 amino acids. The germline V gene has CDR1 SGHRS and CDR2 YFSETQ. The CDR3 sequence: CASSPWTSDTYEQYF. The CDR3 DNA reads TGCGCCAGCAGCCCTTGGACTAGCGACACCTACGAGCAGTACTTC.

The chain has TRBV7-3 and TRBJ2-2; 15 nucleotides match TRBD2. This CDR3 is built from 20 residues. Germline V lookup: CDR1 SGHTA, CDR2 FQGTGA. V lost 4 bases and J lost 1; bases outside the gene matches: 10. The CDR3 region is CASSSIPGLAGGQNTGELFF. The DNA for the CDR3 is TGTGCCAGCAGCTCCATCCCGGGACTAGCGGGAGGACAGAACACCGGGGAGCTGTTTTTT.

The chain couples TRBV7-6 to TRBJ2-1; 8 bases match TRBD1. Germline lookup yields CDR1 SGHVS and CDR2 FNYEAQ. V was pared by 5 bases and J by 6 bases, with 0 bases of the junction left unmatched. This CDR3 region has 12 residues. CDR3 residues: CASSDRGNEQFF. The DNA of the CDR3 is TGTGCCAGCAGCGACAGGGGCAATGAGCAGTTCTTC.

Only a few counts were recorded for this clone. This chain links TRBV25-1 with TRBJ1-1, with a weak D call TRBD1 (5 bases). The CDR3 is 14 residues long. Germline V gene sequence: CDR1 MGHDK, CDR2 SYGVNS. V shed 5 bases and J shed 5 bases, with 15 bases lying between them. The CDR3 DNA reads TGTGCCAGCAGTCAGGCCGGAGGGGAAACTGAAGCTTTCTTT. It yields the protein CASSQAGGETEAFF.

The chain combines TRBV4-1 with TRBJ2-7; 8 nucleotides line up with TRBD2. J gave up 4 bases and V 6 bases, and 11 bases lay outside the gene matches. The CDR3 totals 15 residues. Germline loops: CDR1 MGHRA, CDR2 YSYEKL. The CDR3 sequence is CASSRGVAGPYEQYF. The DNA of the CDR3 is TGCGCCAGCAGTCGGGGGGTAGCGGGACCTTACGAGCAGTACTTC.

The chain joins TRBV20-1 to TRBJ1-1; D ambiguous. V shed 7 bases and J shed 1 base, with 7 bases lying between them. The CDR3 is 11 residues long. CDR1 and CDR2 from the germline V gene are DFQATT and SNEGSKA (reference sequence). The DNA of the CDR3 is TGCAGTGAAGCAGGGAACACTGAAGCTTTCTTT. This gives the protein CSEAGNTEAFF.

The rearrangement uses TRBV7-8 and TRBJ1-5; 7 bases agree with TRBD1. CDR1 is SGHVS and CDR2 is FQNEAQ in the germline V gene. With V trimmed by 5 bases and J by 7 bases, 14 bases remained unmatched. The CDR3 covers 16 residues. Here the CDR3 reads CASSPRRIGTDQPQHF. The CDR3 region has the DNA TGTGCCAGCAGCCCAAGAAGGATCGGGACAGACCAGCCCCAGCATTTT.

This clone is a singleton in its sample. The V and J genes are TRBV5-5 and TRBJ1-2, with TRBD1 as a possible D gene (6 bases). Looked up from germline, CDR1 is SGHKS and CDR2 is YYEKEE (reference sequence). The CDR3 loop spans 16 amino acids. Trimming pared 6 bases from V and 1 base from J, leaving 19 bases between. The CDR3 nucleotides read TGTGCCAGCATACCGGGGGCGACCCTCTTTAACTATGGCTACACCTTC. Encoded protein: CASIPGATLFNYGYTF.